A single T cell receptor (beta chain) is shown here with its context. This record comes from a study of blood T cell repertoires in COVID-19. TCRdb keeps only in-frame clones here, not all; method: immunoSEQ multiplex PCR. The table records some 270,000 clones, roughly 88% of them present only once. Germline V gene sequence: CDR1 LNHDA, CDR2 SQIVND (reference sequence). V gave up 5 bases and J gave up 2 bases, with 16 bases separating them. The CDR3 consists of 16 residues. The study counted Cohort 3 donors as recovered given two negative PCRs, clearance, or symptom resolution. Source material: PBMCs or T cells enriched from blood (not recorded which). The V and J genes are TRBV19 and TRBJ1-3; TRBD1 is a possible D gene (6 bases). This sequence was found in a woman aged 25 to 39 who had recovered from COVID-19. Here the CDR3 DNA reads TGTGCCAGTAGTGCCCCCGGGACACTTACTGGAAACACCATATATTTT. Amino acid sequence: CASSAPGTLTGNTIYF.